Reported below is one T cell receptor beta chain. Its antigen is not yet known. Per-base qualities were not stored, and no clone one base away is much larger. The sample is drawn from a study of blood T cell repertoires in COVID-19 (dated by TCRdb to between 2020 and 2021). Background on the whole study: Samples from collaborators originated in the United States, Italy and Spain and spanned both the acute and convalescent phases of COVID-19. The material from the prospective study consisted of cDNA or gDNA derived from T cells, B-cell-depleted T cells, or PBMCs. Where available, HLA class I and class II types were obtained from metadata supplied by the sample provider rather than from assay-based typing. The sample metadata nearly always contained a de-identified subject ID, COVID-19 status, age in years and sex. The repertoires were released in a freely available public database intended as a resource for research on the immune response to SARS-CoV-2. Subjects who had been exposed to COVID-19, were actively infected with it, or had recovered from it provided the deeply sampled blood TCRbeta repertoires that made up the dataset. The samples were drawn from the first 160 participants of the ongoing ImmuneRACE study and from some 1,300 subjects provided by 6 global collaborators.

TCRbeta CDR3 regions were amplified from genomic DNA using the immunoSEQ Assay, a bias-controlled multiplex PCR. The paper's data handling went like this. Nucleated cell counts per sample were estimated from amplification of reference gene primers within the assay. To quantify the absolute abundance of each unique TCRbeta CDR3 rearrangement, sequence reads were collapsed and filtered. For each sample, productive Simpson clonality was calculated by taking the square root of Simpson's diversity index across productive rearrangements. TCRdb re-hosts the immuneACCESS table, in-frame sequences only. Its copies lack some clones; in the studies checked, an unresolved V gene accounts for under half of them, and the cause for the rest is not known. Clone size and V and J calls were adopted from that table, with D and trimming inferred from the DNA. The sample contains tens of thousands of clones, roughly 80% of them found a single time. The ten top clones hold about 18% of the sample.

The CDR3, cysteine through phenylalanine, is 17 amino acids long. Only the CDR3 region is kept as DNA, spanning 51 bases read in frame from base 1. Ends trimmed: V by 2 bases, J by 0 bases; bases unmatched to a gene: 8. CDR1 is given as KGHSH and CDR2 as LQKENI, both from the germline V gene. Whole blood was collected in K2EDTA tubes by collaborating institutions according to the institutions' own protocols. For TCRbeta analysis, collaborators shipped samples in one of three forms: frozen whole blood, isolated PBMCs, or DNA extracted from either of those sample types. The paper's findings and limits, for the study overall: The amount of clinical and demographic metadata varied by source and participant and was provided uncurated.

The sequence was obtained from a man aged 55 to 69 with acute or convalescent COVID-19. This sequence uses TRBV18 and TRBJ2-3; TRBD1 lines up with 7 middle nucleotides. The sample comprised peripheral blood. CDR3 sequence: CASSPAPTGLSTDTQYF. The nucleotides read TGTGCCAGCTCACCAGCCCCGACAGGGCTTAGCACAGATACGCAGTATTTT. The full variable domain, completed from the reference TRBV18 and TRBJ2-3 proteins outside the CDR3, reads NAGVMQNPRHLVRRRGQEARLRCSPMKGHSHVYWYRQLPEEGLKFMVYLQKENIIDESGMPKERFSAEFPKEGPSILRIQQVVRGDSAAYFCASSPAPTGLSTDTQYFGPGTRLTVL.